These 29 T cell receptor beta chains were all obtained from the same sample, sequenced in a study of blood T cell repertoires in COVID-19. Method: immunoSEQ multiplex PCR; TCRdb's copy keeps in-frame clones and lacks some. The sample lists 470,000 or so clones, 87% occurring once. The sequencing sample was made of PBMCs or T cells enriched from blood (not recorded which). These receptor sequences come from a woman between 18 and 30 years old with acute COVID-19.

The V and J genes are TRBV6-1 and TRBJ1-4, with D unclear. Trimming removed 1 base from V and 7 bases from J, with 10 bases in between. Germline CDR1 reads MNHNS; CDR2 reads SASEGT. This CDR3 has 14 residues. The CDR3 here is CASSEGRNVEKLFF. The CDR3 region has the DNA TGTGCCAGCAGTGAAGGGAGAAACGTTGAAAAACTGTTTTTT.

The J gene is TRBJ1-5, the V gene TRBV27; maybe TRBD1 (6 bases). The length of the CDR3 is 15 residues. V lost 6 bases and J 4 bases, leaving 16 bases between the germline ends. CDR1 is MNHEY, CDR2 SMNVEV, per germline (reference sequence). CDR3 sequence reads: CASSEGGKGNQPQHF. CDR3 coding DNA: TGTGCCAGCAGCGAAGGGGGTAAAGGGAATCAGCCCCAGCATTTT.

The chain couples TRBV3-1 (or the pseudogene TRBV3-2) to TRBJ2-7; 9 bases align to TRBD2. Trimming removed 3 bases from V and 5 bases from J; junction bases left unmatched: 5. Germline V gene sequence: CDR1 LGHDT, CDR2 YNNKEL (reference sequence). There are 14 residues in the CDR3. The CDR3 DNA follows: TGTGCCAGCAGCCAGAGTAGCGGGAGTAACGAGCAGTACTTC. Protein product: CASSQSSGSNEQYF.

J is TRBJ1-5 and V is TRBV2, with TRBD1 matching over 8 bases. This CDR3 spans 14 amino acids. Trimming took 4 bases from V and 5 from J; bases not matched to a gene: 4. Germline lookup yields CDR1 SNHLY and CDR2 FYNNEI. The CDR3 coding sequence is TGTGCCAGCAGTGTGACAGGGGACCATCAGCCCCAGCATTTT. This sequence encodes CASSVTGDHQPQHF.

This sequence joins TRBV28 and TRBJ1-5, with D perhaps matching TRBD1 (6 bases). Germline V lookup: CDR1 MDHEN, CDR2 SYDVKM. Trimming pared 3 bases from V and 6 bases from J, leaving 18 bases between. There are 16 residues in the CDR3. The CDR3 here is CASSLGGQGFFQPQHF. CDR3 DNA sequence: TGTGCCAGCAGTTTGGGTGGGCAGGGGTTTTTTCAGCCCCAGCATTTT.

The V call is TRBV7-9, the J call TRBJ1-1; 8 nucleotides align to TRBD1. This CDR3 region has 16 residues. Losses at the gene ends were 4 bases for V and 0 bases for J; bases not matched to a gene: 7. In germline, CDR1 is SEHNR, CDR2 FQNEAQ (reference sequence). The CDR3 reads CASSSDRVWLNTEAFF. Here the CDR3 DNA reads TGTGCCAGCAGCTCGGACAGGGTTTGGCTGAACACTGAAGCTTTCTTT.

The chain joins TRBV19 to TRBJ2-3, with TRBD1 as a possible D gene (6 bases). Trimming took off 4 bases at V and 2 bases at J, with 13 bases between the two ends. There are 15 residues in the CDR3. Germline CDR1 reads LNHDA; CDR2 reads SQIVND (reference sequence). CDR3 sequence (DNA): TGTGCCAGTAGTACAGGACAGTTTAACACAGATACGCAGTATTTT. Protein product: CASSTGQFNTDTQYF.

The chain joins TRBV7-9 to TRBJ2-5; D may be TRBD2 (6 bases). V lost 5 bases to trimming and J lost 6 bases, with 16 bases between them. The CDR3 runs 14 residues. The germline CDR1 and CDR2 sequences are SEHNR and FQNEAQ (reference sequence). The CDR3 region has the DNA TGTGCCAGCAGCCCCTCCGGGACTGGAAAGACCCAGTACTTC. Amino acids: CASSPSGTGKTQYF.

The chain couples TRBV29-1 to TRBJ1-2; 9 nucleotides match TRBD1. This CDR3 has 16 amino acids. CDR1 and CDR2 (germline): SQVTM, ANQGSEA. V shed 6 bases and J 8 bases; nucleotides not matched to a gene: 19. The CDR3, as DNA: TGCAGCGTCATAACACAACAGGGGGCCACGGCGGGGGGCTACACCTTC. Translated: CSVITQQGATAGGYTF. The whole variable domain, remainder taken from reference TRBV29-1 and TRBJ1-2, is SAVISQKPSRDICQRGTSLTIQCQVDSQVTMMFWYRQQPGQSLTLIATANQGSEATYESGFVIDKFPISRPNLTFSTLTVSNMSPEDSSIYLCSVITQQGATAGGYTFGSGTRLTVV.

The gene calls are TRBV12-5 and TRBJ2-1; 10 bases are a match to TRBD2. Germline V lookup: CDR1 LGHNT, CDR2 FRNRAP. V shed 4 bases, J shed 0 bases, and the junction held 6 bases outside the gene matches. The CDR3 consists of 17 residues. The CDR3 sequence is CASGSPSGGASYNEQFF. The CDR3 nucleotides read TGTGCTAGTGGTTCCCCCAGCGGGGGGGCCTCCTACAATGAGCAGTTCTTC.

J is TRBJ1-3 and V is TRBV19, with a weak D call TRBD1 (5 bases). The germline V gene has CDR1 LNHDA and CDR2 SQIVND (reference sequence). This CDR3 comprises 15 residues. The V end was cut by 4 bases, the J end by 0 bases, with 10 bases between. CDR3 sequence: CASSSRQYSGNTIYF. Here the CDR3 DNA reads TGTGCCAGTAGTAGTAGACAGTACTCTGGAAACACCATATATTTT.

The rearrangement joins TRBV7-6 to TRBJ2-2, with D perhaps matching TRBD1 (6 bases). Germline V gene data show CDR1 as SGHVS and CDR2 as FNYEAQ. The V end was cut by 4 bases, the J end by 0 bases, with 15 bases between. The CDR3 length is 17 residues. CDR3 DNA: TGTGCCAGCAGCTCCTTCGGAGGACAGACGAACACCGGGGAGCTGTTTTTT. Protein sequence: CASSSFGGQTNTGELFF.

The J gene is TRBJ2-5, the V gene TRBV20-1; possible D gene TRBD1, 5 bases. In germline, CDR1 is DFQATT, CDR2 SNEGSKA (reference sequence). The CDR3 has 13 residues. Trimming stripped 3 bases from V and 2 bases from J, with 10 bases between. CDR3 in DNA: TGCAGTGCTAGTTATCAGGGACAAGAGACCCAGTACTTC. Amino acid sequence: CSASYQGQETQYF.

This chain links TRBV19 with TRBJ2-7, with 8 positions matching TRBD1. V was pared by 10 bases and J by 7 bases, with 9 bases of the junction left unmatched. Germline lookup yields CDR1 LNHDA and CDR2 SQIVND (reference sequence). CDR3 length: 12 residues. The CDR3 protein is CATSDRVREQYF. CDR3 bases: TGTGCCACCTCGGACAGGGTAAGAGAGCAGTACTTC.

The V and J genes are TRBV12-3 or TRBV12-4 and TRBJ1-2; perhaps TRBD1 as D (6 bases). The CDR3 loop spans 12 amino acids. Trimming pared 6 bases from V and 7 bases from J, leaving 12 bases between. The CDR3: CASRFRGGGYTF. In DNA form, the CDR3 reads TGTGCCAGCAGATTCAGGGGTGGTGGCTACACCTTC.

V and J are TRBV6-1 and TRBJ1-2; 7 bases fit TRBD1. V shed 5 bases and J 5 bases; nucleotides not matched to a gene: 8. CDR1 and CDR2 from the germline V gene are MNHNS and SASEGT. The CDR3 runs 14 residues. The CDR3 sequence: CASSRVQGMYGYTF. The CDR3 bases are TGTGCCAGCAGTCGGGTACAGGGGATGTATGGCTACACCTTC.

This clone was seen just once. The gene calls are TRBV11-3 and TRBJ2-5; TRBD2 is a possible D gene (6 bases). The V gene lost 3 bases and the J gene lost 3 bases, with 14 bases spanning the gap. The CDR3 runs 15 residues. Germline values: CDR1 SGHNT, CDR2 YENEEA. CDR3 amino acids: CASSFSSGLEETQYF. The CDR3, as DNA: TGTGCCAGCAGCTTTTCGAGCGGGCTGGAAGAGACCCAGTACTTC.

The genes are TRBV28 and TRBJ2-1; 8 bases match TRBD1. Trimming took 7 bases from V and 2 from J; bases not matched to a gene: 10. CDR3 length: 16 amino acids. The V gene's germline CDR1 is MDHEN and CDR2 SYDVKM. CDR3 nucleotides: TGTGCCAGCAATCGCCAGGGGGCGCAGGCCTACAATGAGCAGTTCTTC. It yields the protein CASNRQGAQAYNEQFF.

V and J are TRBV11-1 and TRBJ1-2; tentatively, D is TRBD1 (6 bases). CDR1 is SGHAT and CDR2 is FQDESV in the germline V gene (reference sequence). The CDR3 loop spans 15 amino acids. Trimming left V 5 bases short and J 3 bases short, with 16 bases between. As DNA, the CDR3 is TGTGCCAGCAGCCAGGGGCAGGGAGCCTACTATGGCTACACCTTC. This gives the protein CASSQGQGAYYGYTF.

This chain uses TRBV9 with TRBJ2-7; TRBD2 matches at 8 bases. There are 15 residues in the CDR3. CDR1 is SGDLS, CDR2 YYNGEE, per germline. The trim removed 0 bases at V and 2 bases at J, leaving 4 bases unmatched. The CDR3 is CASSVAGGRTYEQYF. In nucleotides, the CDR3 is TGTGCCAGCAGCGTAGCTGGCGGGAGGACCTACGAGCAGTACTTC.

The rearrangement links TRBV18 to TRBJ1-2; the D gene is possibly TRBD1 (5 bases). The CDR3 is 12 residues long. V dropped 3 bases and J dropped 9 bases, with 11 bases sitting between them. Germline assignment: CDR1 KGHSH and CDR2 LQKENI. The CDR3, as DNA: TGTGCCAGCTCACCTGGGCAGGGCAGCTACACCTTC. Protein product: CASSPGQGSYTF.

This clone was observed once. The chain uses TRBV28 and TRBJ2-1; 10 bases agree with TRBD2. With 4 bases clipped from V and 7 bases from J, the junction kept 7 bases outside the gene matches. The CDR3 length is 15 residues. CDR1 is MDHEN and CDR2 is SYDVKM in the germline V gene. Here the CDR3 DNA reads TGTGCCAGCAGTTCTCCTAGCGGGAGAAGGAATGAGCAGTTCTTC. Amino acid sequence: CASSSPSGRRNEQFF.

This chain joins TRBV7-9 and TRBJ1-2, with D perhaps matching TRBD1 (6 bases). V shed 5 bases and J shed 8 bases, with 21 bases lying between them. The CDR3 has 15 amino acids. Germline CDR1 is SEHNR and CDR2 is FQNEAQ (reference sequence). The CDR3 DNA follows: TGTGCCAGCAGCAACACCGGGACACGGGATGAGGGCTACACCTTC. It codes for CASSNTGTRDEGYTF.

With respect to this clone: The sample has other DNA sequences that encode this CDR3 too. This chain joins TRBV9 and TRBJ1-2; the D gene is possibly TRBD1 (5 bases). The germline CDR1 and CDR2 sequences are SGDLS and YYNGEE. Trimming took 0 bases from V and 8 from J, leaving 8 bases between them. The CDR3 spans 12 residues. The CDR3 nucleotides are TGTGCCAGCAGCGTAGGGGGGGACGGCTACACCTTC. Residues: CASSVGGDGYTF. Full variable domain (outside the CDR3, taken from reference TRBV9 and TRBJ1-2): DSGVTQTPKHLITATGQRVTLRCSPRSGDLSVYWYQQSLDQGLQFLIQYYNGEERAKGNILERFSAQQFPDLHSELNLSSLELGDSALYFCASSVGGDGYTFGSGTRLTVV.

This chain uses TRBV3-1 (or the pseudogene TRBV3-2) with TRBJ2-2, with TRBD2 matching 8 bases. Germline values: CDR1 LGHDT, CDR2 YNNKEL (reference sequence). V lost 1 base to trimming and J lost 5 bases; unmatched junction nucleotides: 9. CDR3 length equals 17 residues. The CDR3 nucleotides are TGTGCCAGCAGCCAAGTAGGGGCGGGGGGCTGGACCGGGGAGCTGTTTTTT. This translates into CASSQVGAGGWTGELFF.

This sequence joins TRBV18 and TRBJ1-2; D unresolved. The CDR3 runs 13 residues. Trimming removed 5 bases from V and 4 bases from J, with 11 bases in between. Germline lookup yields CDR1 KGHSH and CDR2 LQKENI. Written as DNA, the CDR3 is TGTGCCAGCTCAGCAGATTCCGTCTATGGCTACACCTTC. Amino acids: CASSADSVYGYTF.

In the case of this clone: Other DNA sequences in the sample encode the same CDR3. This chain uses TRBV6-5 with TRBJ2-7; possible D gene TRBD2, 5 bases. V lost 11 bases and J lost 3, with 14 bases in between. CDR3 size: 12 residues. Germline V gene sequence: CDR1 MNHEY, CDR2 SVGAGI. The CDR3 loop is CASSSGNYEQYF. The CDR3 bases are TGTGCCTCGTCCTCGGGAAACTACGAGCAGTACTTC.

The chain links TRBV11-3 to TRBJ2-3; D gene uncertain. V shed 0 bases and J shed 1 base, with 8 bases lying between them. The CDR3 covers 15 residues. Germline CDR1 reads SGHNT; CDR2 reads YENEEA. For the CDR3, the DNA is TGTGCCAGCAGCTTAGAGTTAACAGGCACAGATACGCAGTATTTT. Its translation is CASSLELTGTDTQYF.

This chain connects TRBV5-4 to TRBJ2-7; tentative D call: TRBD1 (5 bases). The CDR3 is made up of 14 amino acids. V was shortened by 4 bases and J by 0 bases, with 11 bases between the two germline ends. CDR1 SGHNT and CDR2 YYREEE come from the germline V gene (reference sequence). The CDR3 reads CASSLQANSYEQYF. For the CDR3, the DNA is TGTGCCAGCAGCCTACAGGCCAACTCCTACGAGCAGTACTTC.